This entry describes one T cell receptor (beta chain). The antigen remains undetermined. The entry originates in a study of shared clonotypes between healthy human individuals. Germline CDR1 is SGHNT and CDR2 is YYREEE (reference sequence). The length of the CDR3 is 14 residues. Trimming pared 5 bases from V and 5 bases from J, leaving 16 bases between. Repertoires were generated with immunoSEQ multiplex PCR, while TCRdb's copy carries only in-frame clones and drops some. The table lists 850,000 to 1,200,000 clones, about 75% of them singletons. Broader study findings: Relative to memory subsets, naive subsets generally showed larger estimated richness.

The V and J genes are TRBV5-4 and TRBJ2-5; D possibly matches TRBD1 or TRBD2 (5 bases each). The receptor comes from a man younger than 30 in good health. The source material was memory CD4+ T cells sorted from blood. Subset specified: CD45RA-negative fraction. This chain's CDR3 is CASRRGVLGETQYF. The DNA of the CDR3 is TGTGCCAGCAGACGAGGGGTCCTCGGGGAGACCCAGTACTTC. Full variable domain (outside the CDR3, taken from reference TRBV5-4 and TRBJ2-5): ETGVTQSPTHLIKTRGQQVTLRCSSQSGHNTVSWYQQALGQGPQFIFQYYREEENGRGNFPPRFSGLQFPNYSSELNVNALELDDSALYLCASRRGVLGETQYFGPGTRLLVL.